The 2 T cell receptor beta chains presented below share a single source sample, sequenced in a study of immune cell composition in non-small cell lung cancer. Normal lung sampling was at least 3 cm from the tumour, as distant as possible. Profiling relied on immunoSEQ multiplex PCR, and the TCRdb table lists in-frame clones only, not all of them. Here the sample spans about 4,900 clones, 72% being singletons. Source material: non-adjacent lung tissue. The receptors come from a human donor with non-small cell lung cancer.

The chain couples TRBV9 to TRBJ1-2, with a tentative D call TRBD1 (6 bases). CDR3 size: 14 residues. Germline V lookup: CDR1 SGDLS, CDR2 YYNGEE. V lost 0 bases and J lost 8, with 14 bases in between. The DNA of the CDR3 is TGTGCCAGCAGCGTAGAGCCAGGGGTAGCAGGCTACACCTTC. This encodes CASSVEPGVAGYTF.

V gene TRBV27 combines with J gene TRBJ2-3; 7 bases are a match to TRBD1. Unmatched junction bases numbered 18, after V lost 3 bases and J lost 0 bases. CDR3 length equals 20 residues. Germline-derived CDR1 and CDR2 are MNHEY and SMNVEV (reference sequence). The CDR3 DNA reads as TGTGCCAGCAGTTTTGGGGCGCAGACAGGGAGCCTTTTTAGCACAGATACGCAGTATTTT. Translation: CASSFGAQTGSLFSTDTQYF.